The 17 T cell receptor beta chains in this list originate from one sample, sequenced in a study of control samples from healthy donors and cancer patients. Sequencing was performed with immunoSEQ multiplex PCR; in TCRdb, only in-frame clones are kept and a portion is missing. Counted here are about 130,000 clones, about 92% occurring once; the ten biggest clones make up about 1.5%. Material: PBMCs. The receptor source for this set is a man aged 45-65 years with head and neck cancer.

V gene TRBV6-6 combines with J gene TRBJ1-1; D not certain. Trimming took off 5 bases at V and 5 bases at J, with 12 bases between the two ends. Germline V gives CDR1 MNHNY, CDR2 SVGAGI (reference sequence). The CDR3 totals 13 residues. The CDR3 DNA reads TGTGCCAGCAGTCACCGAGGAGCAACTGAAGCTTTCTTT. Translating gives CASSHRGATEAFF.

V and J are TRBV19 and TRBJ1-1; the D is unclear. Germline V gene sequence: CDR1 LNHDA, CDR2 SQIVND (reference sequence). Deletions cut 8 bases from V and 11 bases from J, with 12 bases between. This CDR3 is built from 10 residues. CDR3: CASPQQRAFF. CDR3 sequence (DNA): TGTGCCAGTCCTCAACAGAGGGCTTTCTTT. The full variable domain, completed using reference TRBV19 and TRBJ1-1, is DGGITQSPKYLFRKEGQNVTLSCEQNLNHDAMYWYRQDPGQGLRLIYYSQIVNDFQKGDIAEGYSVSREKKESFPLTVTSAQKNPTAFYLCASPQQRAFFGQGTRLTVV.

The chain couples TRBV7-7 to TRBJ2-1, with TRBD1 matching over 11 bases. The V gene's germline CDR1 is SSHAT and CDR2 FNYEAQ (reference sequence). Unmatched junction bases numbered 4, after V lost 5 bases and J lost 4 bases. This CDR3 has 15 amino acids. The CDR3: CASSPGTGGYNEQFF. DNA of the CDR3: TGTGCCAGCAGCCCCGGGACAGGGGGTTACAATGAGCAGTTCTTC.

V is TRBV7-2 and J is TRBJ1-5; D possibly corresponds to TRBD1 (5 bases). The CDR3 consists of 13 residues. V was pared by 2 bases and J by 6 bases, with 8 bases between. CDR1 and CDR2 from the germline V gene are SGHTA and FQGNSA. CDR3 amino acids: CASSLRGGQPQHF. Here the CDR3 DNA reads TGTGCCAGCAGCTTACGGGGGGGTCAGCCCCAGCATTTT.

V usage is TRBV5-1 and J usage is TRBJ1-4; D is unresolved. V was clipped by 4 bases and J by 10 bases, with 17 bases between them. Germline CDR1 reads SGHRS; CDR2 reads YFSETQ. The length of the CDR3 is 14 residues. The CDR3 nucleotides read TGCGCCAGCAGCCAGTCGGGAGGAGTACGAAAACTGTTTTTT. Its translation: CASSQSGGVRKLFF.

This sequence joins TRBV4-1 and TRBJ2-2; D not resolved. The CDR3 sequence is 12 residues long. Germline V lookup: CDR1 MGHRA, CDR2 YSYEKL. Trimming took 1 base from V and 7 from J, leaving 4 bases between them. CDR3 in DNA: TGCGCCAGCAGCCAAGCAGTCGGGGAGCTGTTTTTT. As protein: CASSQAVGELFF.

V is TRBV7-8 and J is TRBJ1-5; D possibly corresponds to TRBD1 (5 bases). Germline V lookup: CDR1 SGHVS, CDR2 FQNEAQ. V was trimmed by 5 bases and J by 1 base, leaving 18 bases between them. This CDR3 region has 17 residues. The CDR3 DNA follows: TGTGCCAGCAGCCGAGCGCAGGGAGGAGGCAGCAATCAGCCCCAGCATTTT. This sequence encodes CASSRAQGGGSNQPQHF.

V usage is TRBV6-7 and J usage is TRBJ1-1; D uncertain. TRBV6-7 is given ORF status, its function remaining uncertain. There are 14 residues in the CDR3. Trimming left V 0 bases short and J 2 bases short, with 7 bases between. The CDR3, as DNA: TGTGCCAGCAGTTACTCGGGCCGTAACACTGAAGCTTTCTTT. Protein: CASSYSGRNTEAFF.

The rearrangement uses TRBV21-1 and TRBJ2-5; the table's D call TRBD2 went unverified against the DNA. TRBV21-1 is flagged as a pseudogene. The CDR3 has 18 amino acids. The CDR3 sequence is CASSKVSGAGGPRETQYF. The DNA of the CDR3 is TGTGCCAGCAGCAAAGTGTCGGGAGCGGGGGGGCCGAGAGAGACCCAGTACTTC.

For the CDR3, the DNA is TGTGCCAGCAGCCTTCGGGGGGCCGGTGGAAACACCATATATTTT. This sequence encodes CASSLRGAGGNTIYF. The rearrangement uses TRBV5-6 and TRBJ1-3; the D gene is possibly TRBD1 (6 bases). Trimming shortened V by 4 bases and J by 3 bases, and 14 bases separated the two germline ends. The CDR3 is 15 amino acids. Looked up from germline, CDR1 is SGHDT and CDR2 is YYEEEE.

The genes are TRBV29-1 and TRBJ1-2; no definite D call. Germline V gene sequence: CDR1 SQVTM, CDR2 ANQGSEA. The V and J ends lost 7 bases and 8 bases respectively, with 17 bases between them. The CDR3 covers 12 residues. This chain's CDR3 is CSAGRYEEGYTF. CDR3 DNA sequence: TGCAGCGCCGGAAGGTACGAAGAAGGCTACACCTTC.

The chain has TRBV7-7 and TRBJ2-5, with TRBD1 as a possible D gene (6 bases). Germline CDR1 and CDR2: SSHAT and FNYEAQ (reference sequence). CDR3 size: 15 residues. Trimming left V 5 bases short and J 5 bases short, with 18 bases between. The CDR3 spells CASSAVTGIWETQYF. Written as DNA, the CDR3 is TGTGCCAGCAGCGCTGTTACAGGGATATGGGAGACCCAGTACTTC.

V usage is TRBV29-1 and J usage is TRBJ2-1; TRBD1 or TRBD2 may be the D gene (5 bases each). The CDR3 is 15 amino acids. V was shortened by 4 bases and J by 5 bases, with 18 bases between the two germline ends. CDR1 is SQVTM, CDR2 ANQGSEA, per germline. CDR3 DNA sequence: TGCAGCGTTGTGGGACCCAGCGTTGGGCACAATGAGCAGTTCTTC. As protein: CSVVGPSVGHNEQFF.

The chain links TRBV2 to TRBJ1-2; D uncertain. Germline CDR1 and CDR2: SNHLY and FYNNEI. Trimming pared 7 bases from V and 6 bases from J, leaving 12 bases between. This CDR3 region has 12 residues. In DNA, the CDR3 is TGTGCCAGCACCCCCCCGGGTCATGGCTACACCTTC. Translating gives CASTPPGHGYTF. Full variable domain (rest looked up from reference TRBV2 and TRBJ1-2): EPEVTQTPSHQVTQMGQEVILRCVPISNHLYFYWYRQILGQKVEFLVSFYNNEISEKSEIFDDQFSVERPDGSNFTLKIRSTKLEDSAMYFCASTPPGHGYTFGSGTRLTVV.

The V gene is TRBV7-6, the J gene TRBJ1-2, with a tentative D call TRBD1 (6 bases). V lost 5 bases and J lost 2, with 15 bases in between. Germline CDR1 is SGHVS and CDR2 is FNYEAQ. This CDR3 is 15 amino acids long. CDR3 amino acids: CASSPRGGANYGYTF. The CDR3 DNA sequence: TGTGCCAGCAGCCCAAGGGGGGGCGCCAACTATGGCTACACCTTC.

The gene calls are TRBV5-1 and TRBJ1-2, with D uncertain. The CDR3 is made up of 15 amino acids. V was pared by 0 bases and J by 0 bases, with 9 bases between. Germline V gene lookup returns CDR1 SGHRS and CDR2 YFSETQ. CDR3 amino acids: CASSLETTTNYGYTF. The CDR3 nucleotides read TGCGCCAGCAGCTTGGAGACAACCACTAACTATGGCTACACCTTC. Full variable domain (missing parts from reference TRBV5-1 and TRBJ1-2): KAGVTQTPRYLIKTRGQQVTLSCSPISGHRSVSWYQQTPGQGLQFLFEYFSETQRNKGNFPGRFSGRQFSNSRSEMNVSTLELGDSALYLCASSLETTTNYGYTFGSGTRLTVV.

The chain links TRBV11-2 to TRBJ2-5; either TRBD1 or TRBD2 may supply D (5 bases each). Per germline, CDR1 SGHAT and CDR2 FQNNGV. Between the trimmed V and J ends, which lost 5 bases and 1 base, there was a span of 11 bases. The CDR3 covers 14 residues. Written as DNA, the CDR3 is TGTGCCAGCAGCAAGGGACGGTCCCAAGAGACCCAGTACTTC. This translates into CASSKGRSQETQYF.